The 6 T cell receptor beta chains reported below all come from one sample, sequenced in a study of blood T cell repertoires in COVID-19. Method: immunoSEQ multiplex PCR; TCRdb's copy keeps in-frame clones and lacks some. The sample consists of around 40,000 clones, roughly 90% of them appearing once. Sequenced material: peripheral blood. Every receptor here comes from a man aged 50-59 years with active COVID-19.

This clone was seen a handful of times. The CDR3 bases are TGTGCCACCAGTGACGCGGGGGACAATCAGCCCCAGCATTTT. Translated, it gives CATSDAGDNQPQHF. The chain has TRBV24-1 and TRBJ1-5; the D gene is possibly TRBD1 (5 bases). Germline assignment: CDR1 KGHDR and CDR2 SFDVKD. The CDR3 runs 14 residues. V was trimmed by 4 bases and J by 3 bases, leaving 9 bases between them.

This clone was seen only once. The rearrangement links TRBV27 to TRBJ1-1; D is ambiguous. The V gene lost 6 bases and the J gene lost 6 bases, with 14 bases spanning the gap. This CDR3 spans 13 amino acids. Germline CDR1 is MNHEY and CDR2 is SMNVEV (reference sequence). CDR3 nucleotides: TGTGCCAGCAGCCCCAGCGGGTTTGCTGAAGCTTTCTTT. This translates into CASSPSGFAEAFF.

This chain links TRBV28 with TRBJ2-7, with D possibly matching TRBD2 (6 bases). Germline V lookup: CDR1 MDHEN, CDR2 SYDVKM. V was pared by 2 bases and J by 3 bases, with 8 bases between. The CDR3 runs to 13 residues. The CDR3 nucleotides are TGTGCCAGCAGTTTAGAGGGAGGCTACGAGCAGTACTTC. Translating it yields CASSLEGGYEQYF.

The chain recombines TRBV6-4 with TRBJ1-1; D gene ambiguous. Germline CDR1 is MRHNA and CDR2 is SNTAGT. The CDR3 sequence is 14 residues long. The ends were cut back, 1 base at V and 2 bases at J, with 8 bases in the middle. The CDR3 region is CASSDWRSNTEAFF. CDR3 DNA sequence: TGTGCCAGCAGTGACTGGCGGTCAAACACTGAAGCTTTCTTT.

V and J are TRBV11-3 and TRBJ2-5, with 9 positions matching TRBD1. Germline CDR1 SGHNT, CDR2 YENEEA. The junction had 13 bases not matched to a gene; V was cut back by 1 base and J by 7 bases. The CDR3 consists of 17 residues. In nucleotides, the CDR3 is TGTGCCAGCAGCTTAGTTCGTTGGGGACAGGGTAAGGGGACCCAGTACTTC. Protein sequence: CASSLVRWGQGKGTQYF.

The genes are TRBV5-6 and TRBJ2-1; 7 nucleotides align to TRBD2. The V gene's germline CDR1 is SGHDT and CDR2 YYEEEE. Trimming cost V 5 bases and J 9 bases; bases outside gene matches: 11. This CDR3 spans 14 amino acids. The DNA of the CDR3 is TGTGCCAGCAGGGCTTGGCTAGCGGAGGGTGAGCAGTTCTTC. Encoded protein: CASRAWLAEGEQFF. Full variable domain (rest looked up from reference TRBV5-6 and TRBJ2-1): DAGVTQSPTHLIKTRGQQVTLRCSPKSGHDTVSWYQQALGQGPQFIFQYYEEEERQRGNFPDRFSGHQFPNYSSELNVNALLLGDSALYLCASRAWLAEGEQFFGPGTRLTVL.